This TCR beta chain was profiled in a study of CD8 T cells in ankylosing spondylitis. Study conclusions and caveats: Clones linked to the disease showed a CD8+ phenotype. They occurred at relatively low frequencies in peripheral blood.

This clonotype has a count of ten or more. Its antigen is unidentified. This CDR3 is built from 15 residues. Trimming removed 0 bases from V and 5 bases from J; junction bases left unmatched: 9. From germline, CDR1 is DFQATT and CDR2 SNEGSKA (reference sequence). Quantitative 5'-RACE with molecular barcodes produced the TCR beta libraries. A single record per CDR3 protein comes from TCRdb applying MiXCR to the 5' RACE reads. The data contain approximately 260,000 distinct CDR3 sequences, less than 10% of them singletons. The sequenced material came from blood, either unsorted or a sorted T cell fraction (not recorded which). This chain connects TRBV20-1 to TRBJ2-5; TRBD2 matches at 7 bases. The TCR sequence derives from a male donor with ankylosing spondylitis or in good health (not recorded which). CDR3 loop: CSARDGLAVIETQYF. The CDR3 DNA reads TGCAGTGCTAGAGATGGCCTAGCGGTCATTGAGACCCAGTACTTC.